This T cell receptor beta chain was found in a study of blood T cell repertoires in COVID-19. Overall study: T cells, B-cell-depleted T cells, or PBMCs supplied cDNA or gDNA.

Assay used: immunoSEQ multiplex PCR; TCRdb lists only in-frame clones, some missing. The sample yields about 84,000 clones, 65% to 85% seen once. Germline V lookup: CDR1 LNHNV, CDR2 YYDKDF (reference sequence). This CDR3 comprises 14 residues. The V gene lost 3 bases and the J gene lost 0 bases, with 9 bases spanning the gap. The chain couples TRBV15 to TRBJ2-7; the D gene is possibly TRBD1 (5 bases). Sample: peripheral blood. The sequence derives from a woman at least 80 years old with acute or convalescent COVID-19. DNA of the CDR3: TGTGCCACCAGCAGGGACATGAGCTCCTACGAGCAGTACTTC. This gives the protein CATSRDMSSYEQYF.